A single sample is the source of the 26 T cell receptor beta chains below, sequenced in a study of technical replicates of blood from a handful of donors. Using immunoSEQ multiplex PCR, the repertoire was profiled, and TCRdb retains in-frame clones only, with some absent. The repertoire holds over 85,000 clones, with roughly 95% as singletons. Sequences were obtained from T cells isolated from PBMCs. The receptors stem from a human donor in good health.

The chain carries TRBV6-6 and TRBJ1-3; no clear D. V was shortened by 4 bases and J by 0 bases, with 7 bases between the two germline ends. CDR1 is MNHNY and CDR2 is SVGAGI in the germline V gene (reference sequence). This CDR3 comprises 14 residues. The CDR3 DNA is TGTGCCAGCAGTTTCGACACCTCTGGAAACACCATATATTTT. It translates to CASSFDTSGNTIYF.

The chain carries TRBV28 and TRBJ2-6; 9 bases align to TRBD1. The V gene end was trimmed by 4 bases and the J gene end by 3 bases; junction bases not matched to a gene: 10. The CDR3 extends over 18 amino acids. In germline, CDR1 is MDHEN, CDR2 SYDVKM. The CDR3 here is CASSWTGEGIVGANVLTF. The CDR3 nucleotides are TGTGCCAGCAGTTGGACAGGGGAGGGGATCGTTGGGGCCAACGTCCTGACTTTC.

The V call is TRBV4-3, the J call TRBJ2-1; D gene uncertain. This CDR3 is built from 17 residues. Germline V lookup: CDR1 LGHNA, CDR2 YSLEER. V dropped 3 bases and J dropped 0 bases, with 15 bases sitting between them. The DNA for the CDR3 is TGCGCCAGCAGCCAGATTTACGGCGGTAGCTCCTACAATGAGCAGTTCTTC. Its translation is CASSQIYGGSSYNEQFF.

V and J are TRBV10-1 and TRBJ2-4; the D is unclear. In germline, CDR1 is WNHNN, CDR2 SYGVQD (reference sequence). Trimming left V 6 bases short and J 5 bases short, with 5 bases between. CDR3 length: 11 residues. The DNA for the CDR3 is TGCGCCAGCAGCCGGGAAAACATTCAGTACTTC. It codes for CASSRENIQYF.

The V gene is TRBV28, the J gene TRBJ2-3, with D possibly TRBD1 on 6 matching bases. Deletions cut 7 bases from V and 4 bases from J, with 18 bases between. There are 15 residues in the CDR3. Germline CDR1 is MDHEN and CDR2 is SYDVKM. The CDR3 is CASIQTGKNADTQYF. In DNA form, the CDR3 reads TGTGCCAGCATCCAAACAGGGAAAAACGCAGATACGCAGTATTTT.

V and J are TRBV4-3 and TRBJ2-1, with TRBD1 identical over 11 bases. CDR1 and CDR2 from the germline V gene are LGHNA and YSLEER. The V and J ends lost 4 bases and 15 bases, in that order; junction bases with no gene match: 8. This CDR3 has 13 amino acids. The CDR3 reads CASSLAGTGGMFF. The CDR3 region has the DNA TGCGCCAGCAGCCTAGCCGGGACAGGGGGAATGTTCTTC.

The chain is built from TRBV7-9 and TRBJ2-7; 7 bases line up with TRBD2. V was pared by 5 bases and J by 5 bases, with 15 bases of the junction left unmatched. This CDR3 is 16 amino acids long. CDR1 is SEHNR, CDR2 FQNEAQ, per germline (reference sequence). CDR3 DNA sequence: TGTGCCAGCAGCCCGGTGACTAGCCACGTAACCGACGAGCAGTACTTC. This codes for CASSPVTSHVTDEQYF.

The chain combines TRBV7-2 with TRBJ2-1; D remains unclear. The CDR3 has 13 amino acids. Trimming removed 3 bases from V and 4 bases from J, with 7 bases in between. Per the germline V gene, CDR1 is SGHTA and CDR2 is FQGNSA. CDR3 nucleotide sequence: TGTGCCAGCAGCTTCAACGGGTACAATGAGCAGTTCTTC. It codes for CASSFNGYNEQFF. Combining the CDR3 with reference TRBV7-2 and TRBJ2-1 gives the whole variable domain GAGVSQSPSNKVTEKGKDVELRCDPISGHTALYWYRQSLGQGLEFLIYFQGNSAPDKSGLPSDRFSAERTGGSVSTLTIQRTQQEDSAVYLCASSFNGYNEQFFGPGTRLTVL.

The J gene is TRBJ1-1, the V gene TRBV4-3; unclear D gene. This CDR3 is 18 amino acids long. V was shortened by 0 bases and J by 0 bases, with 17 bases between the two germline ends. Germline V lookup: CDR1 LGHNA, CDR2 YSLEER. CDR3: CASSQDRVQTDLNTEAFF. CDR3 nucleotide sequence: TGCGCCAGCAGCCAAGATAGGGTTCAGACGGACTTGAACACTGAAGCTTTCTTT.

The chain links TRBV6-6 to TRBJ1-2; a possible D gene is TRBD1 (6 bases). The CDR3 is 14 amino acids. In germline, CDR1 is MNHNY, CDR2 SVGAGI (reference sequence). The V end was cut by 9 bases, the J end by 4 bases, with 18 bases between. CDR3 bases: TGTGCCAGTGTCGGGACAAGGGGGTCCTATGGCTACACCTTC. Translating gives CASVGTRGSYGYTF.

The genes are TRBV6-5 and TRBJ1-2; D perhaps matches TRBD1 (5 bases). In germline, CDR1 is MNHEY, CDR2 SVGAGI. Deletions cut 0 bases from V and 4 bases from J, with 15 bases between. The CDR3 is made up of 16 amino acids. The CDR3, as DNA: TGTGCCAGCAGTTACTCGAATTTACGACAGTTCTATGGCTACACCTTC. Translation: CASSYSNLRQFYGYTF.

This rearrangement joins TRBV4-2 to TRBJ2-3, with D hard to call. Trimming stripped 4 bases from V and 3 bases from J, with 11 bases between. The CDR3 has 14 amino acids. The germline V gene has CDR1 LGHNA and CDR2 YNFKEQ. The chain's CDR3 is CASSPTSRTDTQYF. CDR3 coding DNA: TGTGCCAGCAGCCCGACTTCTAGGACAGATACGCAGTATTTT.

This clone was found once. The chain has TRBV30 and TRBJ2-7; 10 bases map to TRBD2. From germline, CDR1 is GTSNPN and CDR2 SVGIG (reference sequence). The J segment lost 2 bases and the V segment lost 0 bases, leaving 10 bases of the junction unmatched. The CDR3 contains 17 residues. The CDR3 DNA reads TGTGCCTGGAGTGTTGTGACTAGCGGGCCCCTTACCTACGAGCAGTACTTC. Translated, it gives CAWSVVTSGPLTYEQYF.

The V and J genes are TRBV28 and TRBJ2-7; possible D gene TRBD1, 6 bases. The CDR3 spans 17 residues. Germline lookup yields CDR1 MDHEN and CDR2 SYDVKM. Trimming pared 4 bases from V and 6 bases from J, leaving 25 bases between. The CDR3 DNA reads TGTGCCAGCAGTTCTAACCCAGGGGCCACTCGTGCGTTCGAGCAGTACTTC. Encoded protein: CASSSNPGATRAFEQYF.

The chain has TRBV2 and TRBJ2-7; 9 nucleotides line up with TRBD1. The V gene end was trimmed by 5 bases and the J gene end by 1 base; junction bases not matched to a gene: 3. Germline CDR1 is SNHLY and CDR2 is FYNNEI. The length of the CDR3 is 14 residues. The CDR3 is CASSKTGGSYEQYF. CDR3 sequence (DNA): TGTGCCAGCAGTAAGACAGGGGGATCCTACGAGCAGTACTTC.

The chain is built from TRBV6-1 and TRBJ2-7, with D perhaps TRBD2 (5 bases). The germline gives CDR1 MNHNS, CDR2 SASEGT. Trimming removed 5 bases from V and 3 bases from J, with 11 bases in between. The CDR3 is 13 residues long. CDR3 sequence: CASSRNRDYEQYF. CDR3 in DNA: TGTGCCAGCAGTAGGAATCGGGACTACGAGCAGTACTTC.

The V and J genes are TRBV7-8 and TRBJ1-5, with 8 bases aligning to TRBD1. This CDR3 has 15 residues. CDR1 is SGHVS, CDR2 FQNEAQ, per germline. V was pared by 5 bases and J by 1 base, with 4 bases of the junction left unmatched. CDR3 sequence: CASSPRTGSNQPQHF. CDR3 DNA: TGTGCCAGCAGCCCCCGGACAGGGAGCAATCAGCCCCAGCATTTT.

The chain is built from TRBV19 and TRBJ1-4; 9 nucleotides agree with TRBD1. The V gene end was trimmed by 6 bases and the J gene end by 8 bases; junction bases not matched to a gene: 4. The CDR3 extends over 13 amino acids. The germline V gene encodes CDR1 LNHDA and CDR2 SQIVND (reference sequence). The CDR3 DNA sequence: TGTGCCAGTAGGACAGGGGGTCAAGAAAAACTGTTTTTT. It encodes CASRTGGQEKLFF. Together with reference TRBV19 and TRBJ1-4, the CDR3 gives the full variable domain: DGGITQSPKYLFRKEGQNVTLSCEQNLNHDAMYWYRQDPGQGLRLIYYSQIVNDFQKGDIAEGYSVSREKKESFPLTVTSAQKNPTAFYLCASRTGGQEKLFFGSGTQLSVL.

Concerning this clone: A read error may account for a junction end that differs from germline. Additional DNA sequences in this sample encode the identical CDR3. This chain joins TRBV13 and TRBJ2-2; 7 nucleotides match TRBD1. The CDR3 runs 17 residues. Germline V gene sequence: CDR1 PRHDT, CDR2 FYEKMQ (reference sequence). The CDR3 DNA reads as TGTGCCAGCAGCCGAAGCGAGGGGGCGATTTTCACCGGAGAGCTGTTTTTT. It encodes CASSRSEGAIFTGELFF.

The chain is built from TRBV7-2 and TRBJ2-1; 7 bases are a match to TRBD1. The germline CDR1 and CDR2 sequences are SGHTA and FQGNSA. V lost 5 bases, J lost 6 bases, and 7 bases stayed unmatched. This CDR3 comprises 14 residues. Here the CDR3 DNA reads TGTGCCAGCAGCCGGACAGGACCTTTCAATGAGCAGTTCTTC. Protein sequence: CASSRTGPFNEQFF.

The CDR3 protein is CASSFSAGRLYTDTQYF. In nucleotides, the CDR3 is TGTGCCAGCAGCTTTTCAGCCGGCAGGCTTTACACAGATACGCAGTATTTT. The chain couples TRBV5-6 to TRBJ2-3; D is unclear. CDR3 length: 17 residues. Germline-derived CDR1 and CDR2 are SGHDT and YYEEEE. The V end lost 2 bases, the J end lost 2 bases, and 18 bases lay between the germline ends.

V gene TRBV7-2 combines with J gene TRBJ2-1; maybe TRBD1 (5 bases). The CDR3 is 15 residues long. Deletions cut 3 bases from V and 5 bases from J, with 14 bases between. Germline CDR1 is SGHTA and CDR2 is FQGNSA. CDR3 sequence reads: CASSLDMGTHNEQFF. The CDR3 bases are TGTGCCAGCAGCTTGGACATGGGCACGCACAATGAGCAGTTCTTC.

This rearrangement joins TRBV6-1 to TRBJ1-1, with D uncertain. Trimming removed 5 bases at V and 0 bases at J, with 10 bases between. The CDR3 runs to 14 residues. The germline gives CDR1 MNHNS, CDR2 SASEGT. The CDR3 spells CASSLTEMNTEAFF. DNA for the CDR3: TGTGCCAGCAGTCTTACAGAAATGAACACTGAAGCTTTCTTT.

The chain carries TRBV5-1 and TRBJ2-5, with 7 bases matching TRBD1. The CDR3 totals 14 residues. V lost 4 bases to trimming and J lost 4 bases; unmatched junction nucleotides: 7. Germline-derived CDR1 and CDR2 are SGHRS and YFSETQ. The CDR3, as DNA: TGCGCCAGCAGCATCCCGGGACAGAGAGAGACCCAGTACTTC. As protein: CASSIPGQRETQYF.

The DNA for the CDR3 is TGCGCCAGCAGCGATACGGGGGGCGAGCAGTACTTC. Its protein is CASSDTGGEQYF. The gene calls are TRBV10-1 and TRBJ2-7, with 7 positions matching TRBD2. The CDR3 loop spans 12 amino acids. Germline CDR1 WNHNN, CDR2 SYGVQD (reference sequence). After removal of 6 bases from V and 6 bases from J, the junction contained 5 bases not matched to a gene.

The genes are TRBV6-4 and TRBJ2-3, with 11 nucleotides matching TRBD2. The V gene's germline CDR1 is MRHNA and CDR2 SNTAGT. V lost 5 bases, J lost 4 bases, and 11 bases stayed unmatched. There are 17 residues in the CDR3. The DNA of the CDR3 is TGTGCCAGCAGTCCCGGCACTAGCGGGAGCCTCCCAGATACGCAGTATTTT. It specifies CASSPGTSGSLPDTQYF.